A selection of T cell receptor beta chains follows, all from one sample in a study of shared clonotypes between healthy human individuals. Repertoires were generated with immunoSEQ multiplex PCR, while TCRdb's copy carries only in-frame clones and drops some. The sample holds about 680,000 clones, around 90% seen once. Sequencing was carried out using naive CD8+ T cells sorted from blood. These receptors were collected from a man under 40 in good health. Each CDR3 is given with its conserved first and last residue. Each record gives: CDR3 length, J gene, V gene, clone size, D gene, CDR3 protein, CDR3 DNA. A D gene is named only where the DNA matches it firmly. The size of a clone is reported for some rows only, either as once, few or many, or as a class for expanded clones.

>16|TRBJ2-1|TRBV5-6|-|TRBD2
CASSLAAGGRYNEQFF
TGTGCCAGCAGCTTGGCCGCGGGAGGGAGATACAATGAGCAGTTCTTC
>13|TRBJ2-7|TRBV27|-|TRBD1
CASSLGQGNEQYF
TGTGCCAGCAGTCTCGGACAGGGGAACGAGCAGTACTTC
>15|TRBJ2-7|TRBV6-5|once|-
CASSYSGPGNGEQYF
TGTGCCAGCAGTTACTCTGGGCCTGGGAACGGCGAGCAGTACTTC
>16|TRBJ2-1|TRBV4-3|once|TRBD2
CASSQGTGRGGNEQFF
TGCGCCAGCAGCCAAGGTACCGGGAGGGGGGGCAATGAGCAGTTCTTC
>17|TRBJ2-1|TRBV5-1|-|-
CASSSTHGYSSYNEQFF
TGCGCCAGCAGCTCGACTCACGGGTACAGCTCCTACAATGAGCAGTTCTTC
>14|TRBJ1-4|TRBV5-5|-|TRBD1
CASSKTGGREKLFF
TGTGCCAGCAGCAAGACAGGGGGCAGGGAAAAACTGTTTTTT
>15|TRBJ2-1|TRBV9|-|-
CASSPHRGGYNEQFF
TGTGCCAGCAGCCCACACAGGGGGGGCTACAATGAGCAGTTCTTC
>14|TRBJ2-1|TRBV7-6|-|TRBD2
CASSLGGVYNEQFF
TGTGCCAGCAGCTTGGGGGGGGTTTACAATGAGCAGTTCTTC
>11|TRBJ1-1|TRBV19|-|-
CASSRRLQAFF
TGTGCCAGTAGTCGAAGGCTGCAAGCTTTCTTT
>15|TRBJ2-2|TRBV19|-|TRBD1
CASKKGQGKSGELFF
TGTGCCAGTAAAAAGGGACAGGGAAAAAGCGGGGAGCTGTTTTTT
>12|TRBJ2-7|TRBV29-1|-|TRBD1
CSATEQGSEQYF
TGCAGCGCCACCGAACAGGGGAGCGAGCAGTACTTC
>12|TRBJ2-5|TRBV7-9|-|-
CASRLEGETQYF
TGTGCCAGCAGACTAGAGGGGGAGACCCAGTACTTC
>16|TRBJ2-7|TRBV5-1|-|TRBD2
CASSSSSLSGGYEQYF
TGCGCCAGCAGCAGCTCCTCTTTGAGCGGGGGCTACGAGCAGTACTTC
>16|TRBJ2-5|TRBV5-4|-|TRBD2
CASSKGTSGPQETQYF
TGTGCCAGCAGCAAGGGGACTAGCGGGCCCCAAGAGACCCAGTACTTC
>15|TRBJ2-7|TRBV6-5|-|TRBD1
CASSYTWDRYYEQYF
TGTGCCAGCAGTTACACCTGGGACAGATACTACGAGCAGTACTTC
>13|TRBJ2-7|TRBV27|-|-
CASSLSALYEQYF
TGTGCCAGCAGTTTGTCAGCCCTCTACGAGCAGTACTTC
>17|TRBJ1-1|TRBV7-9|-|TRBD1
CASSLRGQGPLNTEAFF
TGTGCCAGCAGCTTACGCGGACAGGGGCCTCTGAACACTGAAGCTTTCTTT
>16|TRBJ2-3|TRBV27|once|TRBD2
CASSPGTSGTYSTQYF
TGTGCCAGCAGTCCGGGGACTAGCGGGACCTATAGTACGCAGTATTTT
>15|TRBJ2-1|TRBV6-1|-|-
CASTDTYRSYNEQFF
TGTGCCAGCACGGACACCTATAGGAGCTACAATGAGCAGTTCTTC
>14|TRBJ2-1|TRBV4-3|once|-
CASSPGQPPSEQFF
TGCGCCAGCAGCCCAGGACAGCCACCTAGTGAGCAGTTCTTC
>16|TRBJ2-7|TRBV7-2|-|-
CASSQRGTPARYEQYF
TGTGCCAGCAGCCAGAGAGGGACTCCCGCCCGGTACGAGCAGTACTTC
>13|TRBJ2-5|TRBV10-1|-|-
CASSHSGEETQYF
TGCGCCAGCAGTCATAGCGGAGAAGAGACCCAGTACTTC
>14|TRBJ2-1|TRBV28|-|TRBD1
CASGLTGGINEQFF
TGTGCCAGCGGATTGACAGGGGGGATCAATGAGCAGTTCTTC
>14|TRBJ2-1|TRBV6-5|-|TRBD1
CASSWDRGGNEQFF
TGTGCCAGCAGTTGGGACAGGGGAGGGAATGAGCAGTTCTTC
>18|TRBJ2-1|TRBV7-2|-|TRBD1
CASSPPLLRQGLYNEQFF
TGTGCCAGCAGCCCCCCCCTCCTTCGACAGGGGTTATACAATGAGCAGTTCTTC
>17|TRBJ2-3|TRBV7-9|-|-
CASSLASTIRHTDTQYF
TGTGCCAGCAGCTTAGCATCGACCATTCGCCACACAGATACGCAGTATTTT
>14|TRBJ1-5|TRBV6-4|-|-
CASSPGGGNQPQHF
TGTGCCAGCAGTCCGGGAGGAGGCAATCAGCCCCAGCATTTT
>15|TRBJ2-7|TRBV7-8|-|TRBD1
CASSFGTGTSYEQYF
TGTGCCAGCAGCTTCGGGACAGGAACCTCCTACGAGCAGTACTTC
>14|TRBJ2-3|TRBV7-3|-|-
CASSPTGFTDTQYF
TGTGCCAGCAGCCCAACTGGCTTTACAGATACGCAGTATTTT
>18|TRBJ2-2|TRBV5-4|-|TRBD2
CASSTSSGLAGVAGELFF
TGTGCCAGCAGCACCTCGTCGGGACTAGCGGGAGTAGCCGGGGAGCTGTTTTTT
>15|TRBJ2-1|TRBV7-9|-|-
CASPDWDTLYNEQFF
TGTGCCAGCCCCGATTGGGACACCCTCTACAATGAGCAGTTCTTC
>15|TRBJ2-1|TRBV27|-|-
CASSPYGSSYNEQFF
TGTGCCAGCAGTCCGTATGGGAGCTCCTACAATGAGCAGTTCTTC
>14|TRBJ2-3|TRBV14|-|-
CASSQGGFTDTQYF
TGTGCCAGCAGCCAGGGTGGATTCACAGATACGCAGTATTTT
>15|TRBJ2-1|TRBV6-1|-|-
CASRPWGQGAAEQFF
TGTGCCAGCAGACCGTGGGGGCAGGGAGCGGCTGAGCAGTTCTTC
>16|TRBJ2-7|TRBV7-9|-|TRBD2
CASSSPLAGVSYEQYF
TGTGCCAGCAGCTCGCCCTTAGCGGGAGTGTCCTACGAGCAGTACTTC
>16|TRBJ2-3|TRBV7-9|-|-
CASSLGGLLYTDTQYF
TGTGCCAGCAGCTTAGGGGGATTGCTCTACACAGATACGCAGTATTTT
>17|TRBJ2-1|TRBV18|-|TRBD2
CASSPIAGGLSYNEQFF
TGTGCCAGCTCACCAATAGCGGGAGGCCTCTCCTACAATGAGCAGTTCTTC
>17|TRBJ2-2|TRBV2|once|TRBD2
CASTRRLAGQPTGELFF
TGTGCCAGCACGAGAAGACTAGCGGGACAGCCCACCGGGGAGCTGTTTTTT
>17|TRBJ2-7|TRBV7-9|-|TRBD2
CASSSTSGPTPSYEQYF
TGTGCCAGCAGCTCGACTAGCGGTCCGACCCCCTCCTACGAGCAGTACTTC
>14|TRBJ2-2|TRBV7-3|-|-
CASSFLGRTGELFF
TGTGCCAGCAGCTTCCTCGGCCGCACCGGGGAGCTGTTTTTT
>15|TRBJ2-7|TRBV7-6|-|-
CASSLASGEFYEQYF
TGTGCCAGCAGCTTAGCGTCAGGGGAGTTCTACGAGCAGTACTTC
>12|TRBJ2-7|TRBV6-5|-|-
CATQPGPYEQYF
TGTGCCACCCAGCCGGGCCCCTACGAGCAGTACTTC
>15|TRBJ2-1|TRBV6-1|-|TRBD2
CASTPGLAGGDEQFF
TGTGCCAGCACGCCGGGGCTAGCGGGAGGAGATGAGCAGTTCTTC
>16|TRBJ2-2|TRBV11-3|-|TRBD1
CASSGRDRGSTGELFF
TGTGCCAGCAGCGGCCGGGACAGGGGATCCACCGGGGAGCTGTTTTTT
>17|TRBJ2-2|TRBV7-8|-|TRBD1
CASSLPVDREYTGELFF
TGTGCCAGCAGCTTACCGGTCGACAGGGAGTACACCGGGGAGCTGTTTTTT
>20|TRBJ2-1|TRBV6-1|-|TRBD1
CASRGVSGQGASGSYNEQFF
TGTGCCAGCCGTGGGGTGTCGGGACAGGGGGCGTCCGGTTCCTACAATGAGCAGTTCTTC
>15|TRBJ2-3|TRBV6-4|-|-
CASSDSPGETDTQYF
TGTGCCAGCAGTGACTCACCGGGAGAAACAGATACGCAGTATTTT
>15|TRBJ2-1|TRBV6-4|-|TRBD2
CASSVLAGGYNEQFF
TGTGCCAGCAGTGTTCTAGCGGGAGGGTACAATGAGCAGTTCTTC
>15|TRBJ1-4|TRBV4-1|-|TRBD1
CASSRIQGAGEKLFF
TGCGCCAGCAGCCGTATTCAGGGGGCAGGAGAAAAACTGTTTTTT
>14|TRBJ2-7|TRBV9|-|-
CASSVAQYSYEQYF
TGTGCCAGCAGCGTAGCCCAGTACTCCTACGAGCAGTACTTC
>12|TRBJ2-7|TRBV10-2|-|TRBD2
CASASGPYEQYF
TGCGCCAGCGCTAGCGGGCCCTACGAGCAGTACTTC
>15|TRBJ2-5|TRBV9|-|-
CASSVVGGIQETQYF
TGTGCCAGCAGCGTAGTGGGGGGAATCCAAGAGACCCAGTACTTC
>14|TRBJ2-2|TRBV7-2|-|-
CASSLNRDTGELFF
TGTGCCAGCAGCTTGAACAGGGACACCGGGGAGCTGTTTTTT
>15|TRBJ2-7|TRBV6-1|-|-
CASSLQGNPSYEQYF
TGTGCCAGCAGCCTACAGGGCAACCCTTCCTACGAGCAGTACTTC
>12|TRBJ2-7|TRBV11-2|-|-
CASSPDAYEQYF
TGTGCCAGCAGTCCCGATGCCTACGAGCAGTACTTC